This is a list of T cell receptor beta chains from one sample in a study of cytomegalovirus exposure and HLA in healthy donors. The data were produced by immunoSEQ multiplex PCR, yet TCRdb's version contains in-frame clones alone and is incomplete. Among some 85,000 clones, roughly three quarters were seen once, and the ten largest hold about 3.8%. Sequenced input: PBMCs. All receptors come from a man aged 30-40 years in good health and CMV-seronegative. Both conserved end residues are part of each CDR3. D genes are given only for firm matches. Only some rows state a clone size, as once, few, many or a class for expanded clones.

>TRBD2|TRBV11-1|.|TRBJ2-1
TGTGCCAGCAGCTTCCCGGGACTAGCGGGGTACAATGAGCAGTTCTTC
CASSFPGLAGYNEQFF
>.|TRBV7-9|once|TRBJ1-4
TGTGCCAGCAGCTTAGGGCAGGGGAACGAAAAACTGTTTTTT
CASSLGQGNEKLFF
>TRBD2|TRBV29-1|few|TRBJ2-7
TGCAGCGTTGTTAGGCTAGCGGGTGGAGGGCAGTACTTC
CSVVRLAGGGQYF
>.|TRBV5-6|.|TRBJ2-1
TGTGCCAGCAGCCTGATGGACAATTACAATGAGCAGTTCTTC
CASSLMDNYNEQFF
>.|TRBV9|once|TRBJ1-2
TGTGCCAGCAGCGAGGGGGACGGAAAAGCTAACTATGGCTACACCTTC
CASSEGDGKANYGYTF
>TRBD2|TRBV4-1|.|TRBJ2-7
TGCGCCAGCAGCCAAGATCGAGCGGGGGTTTACGAGCAGTACTTC
CASSQDRAGVYEQYF
>TRBD2|TRBV7-2|.|TRBJ2-7
TGTGCCAGCAGCGTTATTTTTCGCGGGAGGAGCTCCTACGAGCAGTACTTC
CASSVIFRGRSSYEQYF
>.|TRBV9|.|TRBJ2-1
TGTGCCAGCAGCGTACAACGGGACAACAATGAGCAGTTCTTC
CASSVQRDNNEQFF
>TRBD2|TRBV30|.|TRBJ2-1
TGTGCCTGGAGTGGCGGGAGCTCCTACAATGAGCAGTTCTTC
CAWSGGSSYNEQFF
>TRBD1|TRBV5-1|.|TRBJ2-1
TGCGCCAGCAGCTTTGATATACTCACAGGGGTCATCTCCTACAATGAGCAGTTCTTC
CASSFDILTGVISYNEQFF
>.|TRBV2|.|TRBJ1-1
TGTGCCAGCAGCGGTCAGGGGAACACTGAAGCTTTCTTT
CASSGQGNTEAFF
>.|TRBV2|.|TRBJ2-7
TGTGCCGGCACCTACACCGGGACACCGGAGGAGCAGTACTTC
CAGTYTGTPEEQYF
>TRBD1|TRBV28|.|TRBJ1-5
TGTGCCAGCAGTTTCTCTTTGACAGGGCGAAGCAATCAGCCCCAGCATTTT
CASSFSLTGRSNQPQHF
>.|TRBV5-6|.|TRBJ2-1
TGTGCCAGCAGCTCCGGGCCTGGGGGGAGTGAGCAGTTCTTC
CASSSGPGGSEQFF
>TRBD2|TRBV5-1|few|TRBJ2-1
TGCGCCAGCAGCCCTACCGGGACTAGCGGGGGGCTTTGGGAAGTAAATGAGCAGTTCTTC
CASSPTGTSGGLWEVNEQFF
>.|TRBV30|.|TRBJ2-2
TGTGCCTGGAGTGTAGGCGGTAACACCGGGGAGCTGTTTTTT
CAWSVGGNTGELFF
>TRBD2|TRBV5-4|.|TRBJ2-3
TGTGCCAGCAGCGCAACTAGCGGGGAAAGTACAGATACGCAGTATTTT
CASSATSGESTDTQYF
>.|TRBV7-2|once|TRBJ2-3
TGTGCCAGCAGCTTAGGAATTTGGGGCGATACGCAGTATTTT
CASSLGIWGDTQYF
>TRBD1|TRBV2|.|TRBJ2-4
TGTGCCAGTTGTTCAAGGGGACAGGCGCTTACGCTAGCCAAAAACATTCAGTACTTC
CASCSRGQALTLAKNIQYF
>.|TRBV30|.|TRBJ1-6
TGTGCCTGGAGTGCTGGAGATAATTCACCCCTCCACTTT
CAWSAGDNSPLHF
>.|TRBV27|.|TRBJ1-5
TGTGCCAGCAGTTTCGGGGGGGCTCAGCCCCAGCATTTT
CASSFGGAQPQHF
>.|TRBV5-1|.|TRBJ2-3
TGCGCCAGCAGCTTGAGACCACAGGGACCTAGCACAGATACGCAGTATTTT
CASSLRPQGPSTDTQYF
>TRBD2|TRBV5-1|few|TRBJ2-1
TGCGCCAGCAGCTTGTCACTAGCGGGAGAGAATGAGCAGTTCTTC
CASSLSLAGENEQFF
>TRBD2|TRBV7-2|few|TRBJ2-2
TGTGCCAGCAGCTTCCCGAGCGGGGTAAACACCGGGGAGCTGTTTTTT
CASSFPSGVNTGELFF
>.|TRBV2|.|TRBJ2-3
TGTGCCACCCGCCGGGACACCACAGATACGCAGTATTTT
CATRRDTTDTQYF
>.|TRBV18|.|TRBJ1-1
TGTGCCAGCTCACCCCGAAGTTCACAGGAGAACACTGAAGCTTTCTTT
CASSPRSSQENTEAFF
>.|TRBV7-9|.|TRBJ1-4
TGTGCCAGCAGCTTAGGTGCGGTTACTAATGAAAAACTGTTTTTT
CASSLGAVTNEKLFF
>.|TRBV5-4|.|TRBJ2-7
TGTGCCAGCAGCCGAGGAACTCTCTACGAGCAGTACTTC
CASSRGTLYEQYF
>TRBD2|TRBV27|.|TRBJ2-5
TGTGCCAGCAGTTCCCTAGCGGGAAGTCGGGAGACCCAGTACTTC
CASSSLAGSRETQYF
>TRBD1|TRBV5-6|once|TRBJ2-3
TGTGCCAGCAGCCCAACGGGACAGGGCACAGATACGCAGTATTTT
CASSPTGQGTDTQYF
>.|TRBV5-4|.|TRBJ1-1
TGTGCCAGCAGCTCCTCCGACAGAACGAACACTGAAGCTTTCTTT
CASSSSDRTNTEAFF
>.|TRBV20-1|.|TRBJ1-1
TGCAGTGCACAAAGAAACACTGAAGCTTTCTTT
CSAQRNTEAFF
>TRBD1|TRBV18|few|TRBJ2-2
TGTGCCAGCGGAATCGGGACAGGGGACACCGGGGAGCTGTTTTTT
CASGIGTGDTGELFF
>.|TRBV5-6|once|TRBJ1-1
TGTGCCAGCAGCTGGGACTCTGAAGCTTTCTTT
CASSWDSEAFF
>.|TRBV30|.|TRBJ1-3
TGTGCCTGGAGTTCATCCAGCGCTGGAAACACCATATATTTT
CAWSSSSAGNTIYF
>.|TRBV9|once|TRBJ2-5
TGTGCCAGCAGCCCCGCGGGGGCGGGAGAGACCCAGTACTTC
CASSPAGAGETQYF
>TRBD2|TRBV7-2|.|TRBJ2-1
TGTGCCAGCAGACCCCTCGGACTAGCGGGAGAGGAGCAGTTCTTC
CASRPLGLAGEEQFF
>TRBD1|TRBV11-2|.|TRBJ2-2
TGTGCCAGCAGCCCGTTTCGACAGGGATACGGCACCGGGGAGCTGTTTTTT
CASSPFRQGYGTGELFF
>TRBD2|TRBV10-1|.|TRBJ2-3
TGCGCCAGCAGTGAGTCGGCGGGGGGGGGCCTAGATACGCAGTATTTT
CASSESAGGGLDTQYF
>TRBD1|TRBV6-5|.|TRBJ1-1
TGTGCCAGCGGGGGACAGAGGGGTTACACTGAAGCTTTCTTT
CASGGQRGYTEAFF
>.|TRBV5-1|.|TRBJ2-5
TGCGCCAGCAGCTTGGCCACAGGGAGAGAGACCCAGTACTTC
CASSLATGRETQYF
>.|TRBV5-1|.|TRBJ1-4
TGCGCCAGCAGCTTAACCCCGGGACAAACCAAGGAAAAACTGTTTTTT
CASSLTPGQTKEKLFF
>TRBD1|TRBV10-3|.|TRBJ1-3
TGTGCCATCAGTGGGACAGGGGGCTTGAACACCATATATTTT
CAISGTGGLNTIYF
>TRBD1|TRBV6-1|.|TRBJ1-2
TGTGCCAGCAGTGAAAACAGGGGGTCGGAGGGCTACACCTTC
CASSENRGSEGYTF
>TRBD1|TRBV2|few|TRBJ1-2
TGTGCCAGCAGTGAAGGTGCGGGACAGGACTATGGCTACACCTTC
CASSEGAGQDYGYTF
>TRBD2|TRBV5-4|.|TRBJ2-2
TGTGCCAGCAGCTTGGGGGGGAGGGCGTTGGGCGGGGAGCTGTTTTTT
CASSLGGRALGGELFF
>TRBD1|TRBV19|.|TRBJ1-2
TGTGCCAGTAGTATAAGTGACAGGGGAGTCGCCTATGGCTACACCTTC
CASSISDRGVAYGYTF
>TRBD1|TRBV19|.|TRBJ1-4
TGTGCCAGTAGGACCGGGACAGCTAATGAAAAACTGTTTTTT
CASRTGTANEKLFF
>TRBD2|TRBV7-2|.|TRBJ2-1
TGTGCCAGCAGCCTACTGGGACTAGGACTCTACAATGAGCAGTTCTTC
CASSLLGLGLYNEQFF
>.|TRBV28|.|TRBJ2-1
TGTGCCAGCAGCCTTAGCGGAGGTAACAATGAGCAGTTCTTC
CASSLSGGNNEQFF
>TRBD2|TRBV7-2|once|TRBJ2-7
TGTGCCAGCAGCACCCATCGGGCTAGCGGGGGGGCCGGCTACGAGCAGTACTTC
CASSTHRASGGAGYEQYF
>TRBD1|TRBV5-1|.|TRBJ2-7
TGCGCCAGCAGCACAGGGACAGGGGGCCCGGTAAGCTACGAGCAGTACTTC
CASSTGTGGPVSYEQYF
>TRBD1|TRBV19|.|TRBJ1-6
TGTGCCAGTAGTGGACAGGGGGGAAATTCACCCCTCCACTTT
CASSGQGGNSPLHF